The 10 T cell receptor beta chains given below trace back to one sample, sequenced in a study of T cell responses to AZD1222 COVID-19 vaccine (dated by TCRdb to the early 2020s). Receptor libraries were prepared by the immunoSEQ multiplex PCR assay. The clones in this table, taken by TCRdb from immuneACCESS, are in-frame only. Not every clone is retained; where verified, under half of the shortfall comes from an unresolved V gene, and the cause of the rest is unknown. For this sample the table gives some 140,000 clones, of which around 84% were detected only once. Of the sample, approximately 4% is held by the ten largest clones. Explained via the paper, the time point label denotes: baseline before first vaccination. Sequencing was performed on peripheral blood, taken on day 0 of AZD1222 vaccination. These receptors came from an adult in good health.

V gene TRBV5-1 combines with J gene TRBJ1-1; 7 bases match TRBD1. This CDR3 is 16 amino acids long. Germline V CDR1 and CDR2: SGHRS, YFSETQ. The junction had 11 bases not matched to a gene; V was cut back by 4 bases and J by 2 bases. In DNA, the CDR3 is TGCGCCAGCAGCACCAGAATACAGGGGCTAAACACTGAAGCTTTCTTT. Translation gives CASSTRIQGLNTEAFF.

The CDR3 DNA sequence: TGCGCCAGCAGCTACGGGGAACTAGCGGGGGCCCCCAGGAGCTACAATGAGCAGTTCTTC. This sequence encodes CASSYGELAGAPRSYNEQFF. The chain is built from TRBV4-1 and TRBJ2-1; 11 nucleotides agree with TRBD2. The trim removed 5 bases at V and 3 bases at J, leaving 18 bases unmatched. CDR1 is MGHRA and CDR2 is YSYEKL in the germline V gene. This CDR3 contains 20 residues.

V usage is TRBV6-5 and J usage is TRBJ1-3; D unresolved. CDR3 length: 13 amino acids. The germline V gene has CDR1 MNHEY and CDR2 SVGAGI. Trimming left V 7 bases short and J 0 bases short, with 7 bases between. CDR3 sequence: CASKGFSGNTIYF. In nucleotides, the CDR3 is TGTGCCAGCAAGGGCTTCTCTGGAAACACCATATATTTT.

The CDR3 bases are TGTGCCAGCAGCGTAGGGCTAGGGGGTTACTCTGGAAACACCATATATTTT. Translated: CASSVGLGGYSGNTIYF. V is TRBV9 and J is TRBJ1-3, with TRBD1 as a possible D gene (6 bases). In germline, CDR1 is SGDLS, CDR2 YYNGEE. Between the trimmed V and J ends, which lost 0 bases and 0 bases, there was a span of 13 bases. This CDR3 comprises 17 residues.

The chain has TRBV14 and TRBJ1-2; TRBD1 matches at 9 bases. The CDR3 totals 21 residues. CDR1 and CDR2 (germline): SGHDN, FVKESK. The trim removed 0 bases at V and 3 bases at J, leaving 20 bases unmatched. This CDR3 is CASSQDRGVIRDRDPHYGYTF. CDR3 in DNA: TGTGCCAGCAGCCAAGATCGAGGCGTAATCCGGGACAGGGACCCCCACTATGGCTACACCTTC.

This chain links TRBV9 with TRBJ2-1; maybe TRBD1 (5 bases). The CDR3 contains 15 residues. Germline V gene data show CDR1 as SGDLS and CDR2 as YYNGEE. Trimming removed 0 bases from V and 7 bases from J, with 14 bases in between. The CDR3 nucleotides are TGTGCCAGCAGCGTAGGATTAGGCAGGGATAATGAGCAGTTCTTC. Translated: CASSVGLGRDNEQFF.

This chain joins TRBV29-1 and TRBJ1-1; D is perhaps TRBD1 (5 bases). The CDR3 covers 15 residues. With 2 bases removed from V and 1 base from J, the gap between germline ends came to 14 bases. CDR1 is SQVTM and CDR2 is ANQGSEA in the germline V gene. The CDR3 protein is CSVERGKRTNTEAFF. The CDR3 DNA reads TGCAGCGTTGAACGGGGGAAACGGACGAACACTGAAGCTTTCTTT.

The genes are TRBV28 and TRBJ2-2; 8 bases line up with TRBD1. The CDR3 is 13 residues long. With V trimmed by 5 bases and J by 7 bases, 3 bases remained unmatched. Germline-derived CDR1 and CDR2 are MDHEN and SYDVKM. CDR3 bases: TGTGCCAGCAGTAACAGGGGGGTCGGGGAGCTGTTTTTT. It codes for CASSNRGVGELFF.

V gene TRBV10-3 combines with J gene TRBJ2-5; 12 bases are a match to TRBD2. Germline V lookup: CDR1 ENHRY, CDR2 SYGVKD. This CDR3 region has 18 residues. Germline trimming cut 6 bases from V and 0 bases from J; bases unmatched to any gene: 11. CDR3 nucleotides: TGTGCCATCAGCCCTCGACTAGCGGGGGAGAGCCACCAAGAGACCCAGTACTTC. Residues: CAISPRLAGESHQETQYF.

This sequence joins TRBV27 and TRBJ1-1; tentative D call: TRBD1 (6 bases). CDR1 MNHEY and CDR2 SMNVEV come from the germline V gene (reference sequence). The CDR3 consists of 14 residues. Trimming cost V 2 bases and J 0 bases, with 7 bases left between them. Here the CDR3 reads CASSLRGMNTEAFF. The CDR3 DNA follows: TGTGCCAGCAGTTTAAGGGGGATGAACACTGAAGCTTTCTTT.